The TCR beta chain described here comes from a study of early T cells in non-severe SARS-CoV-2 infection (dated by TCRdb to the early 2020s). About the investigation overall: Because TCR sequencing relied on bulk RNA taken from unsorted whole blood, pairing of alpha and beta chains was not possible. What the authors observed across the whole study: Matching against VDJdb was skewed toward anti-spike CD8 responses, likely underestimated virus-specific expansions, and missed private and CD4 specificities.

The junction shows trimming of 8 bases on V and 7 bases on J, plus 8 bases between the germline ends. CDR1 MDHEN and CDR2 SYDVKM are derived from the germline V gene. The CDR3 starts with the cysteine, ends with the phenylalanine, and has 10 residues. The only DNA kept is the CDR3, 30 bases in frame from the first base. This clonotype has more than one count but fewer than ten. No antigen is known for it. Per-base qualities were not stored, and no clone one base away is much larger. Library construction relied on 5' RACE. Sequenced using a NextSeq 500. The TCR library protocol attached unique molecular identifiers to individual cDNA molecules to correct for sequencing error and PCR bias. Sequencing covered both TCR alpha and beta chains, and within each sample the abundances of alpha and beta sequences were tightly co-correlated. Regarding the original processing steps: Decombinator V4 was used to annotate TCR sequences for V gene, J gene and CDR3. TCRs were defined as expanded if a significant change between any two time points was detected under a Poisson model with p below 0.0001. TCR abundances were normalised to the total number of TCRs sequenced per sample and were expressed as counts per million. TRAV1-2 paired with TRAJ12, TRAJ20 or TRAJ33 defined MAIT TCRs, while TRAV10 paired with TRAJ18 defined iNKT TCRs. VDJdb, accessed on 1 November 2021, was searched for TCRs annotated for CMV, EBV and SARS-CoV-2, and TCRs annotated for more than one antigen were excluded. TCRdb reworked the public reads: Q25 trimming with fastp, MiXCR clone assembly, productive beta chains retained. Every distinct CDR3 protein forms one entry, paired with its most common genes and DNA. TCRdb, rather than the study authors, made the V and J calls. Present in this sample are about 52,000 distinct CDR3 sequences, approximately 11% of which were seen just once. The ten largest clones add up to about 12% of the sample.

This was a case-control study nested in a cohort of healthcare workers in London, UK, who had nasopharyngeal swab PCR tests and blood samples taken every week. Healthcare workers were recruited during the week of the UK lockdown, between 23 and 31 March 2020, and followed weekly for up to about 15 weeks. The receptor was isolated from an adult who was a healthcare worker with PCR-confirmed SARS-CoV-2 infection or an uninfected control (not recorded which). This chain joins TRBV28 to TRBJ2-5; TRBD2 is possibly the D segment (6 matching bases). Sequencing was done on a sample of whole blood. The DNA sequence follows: TGTGCCAGCTTCGGGGGGACCCAGTACTTC. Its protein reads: CASFGGTQYF.